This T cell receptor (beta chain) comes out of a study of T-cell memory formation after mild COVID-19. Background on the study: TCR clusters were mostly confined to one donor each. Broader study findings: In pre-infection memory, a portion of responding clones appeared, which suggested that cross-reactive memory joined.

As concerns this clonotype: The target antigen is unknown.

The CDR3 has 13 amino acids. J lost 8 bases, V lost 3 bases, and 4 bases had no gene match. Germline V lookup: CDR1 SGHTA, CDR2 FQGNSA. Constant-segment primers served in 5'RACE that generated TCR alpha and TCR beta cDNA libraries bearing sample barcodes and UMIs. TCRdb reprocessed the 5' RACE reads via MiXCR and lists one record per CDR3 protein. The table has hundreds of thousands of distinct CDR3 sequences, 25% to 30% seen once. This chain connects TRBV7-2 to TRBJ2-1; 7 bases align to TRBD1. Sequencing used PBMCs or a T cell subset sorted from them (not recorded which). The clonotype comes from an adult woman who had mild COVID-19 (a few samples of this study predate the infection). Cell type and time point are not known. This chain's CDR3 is CASSFDRVDEQFF. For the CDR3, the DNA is TGTGCCAGCAGCTTTGACAGGGTCGATGAGCAGTTCTTC.